The subject of this entry is one T cell receptor (beta chain). The ends lost 2 bases at V and 5 bases at J; junction bases unmatched: 6. In germline, CDR1 is SGHRS, CDR2 YFSETQ. The CDR3 is 14 residues long. The entry originates in a study of blood T cell repertoires in COVID-19. Looking at the study overall: Samples came from the United States, Italy and Spain, spanning acute and convalescent COVID-19. PBMCs, B-cell-depleted T cells, or T cells provided the cDNA or gDNA that made up the material.

As originally analysed: Counts of nucleated cells, estimated from reference gene primer amplification, were obtained. TCRdb keeps only in-frame clones here, not all; method: immunoSEQ multiplex PCR. That table furnishes V, J and clone size, whereas the DNA furnished D and trimming. The sample records about 86,000 clones, over 80% being singletons. This rearrangement joins TRBV5-1 to TRBJ1-1; 7 bases match TRBD1. The sequence was collected from a woman older than 75 with active or convalescent COVID-19. The sample was peripheral blood. The CDR3 loop is CASSLQGSETEAFF. The CDR3 bases are TGCGCCAGCAGCTTACAGGGGAGTGAGACTGAAGCTTTCTTT.